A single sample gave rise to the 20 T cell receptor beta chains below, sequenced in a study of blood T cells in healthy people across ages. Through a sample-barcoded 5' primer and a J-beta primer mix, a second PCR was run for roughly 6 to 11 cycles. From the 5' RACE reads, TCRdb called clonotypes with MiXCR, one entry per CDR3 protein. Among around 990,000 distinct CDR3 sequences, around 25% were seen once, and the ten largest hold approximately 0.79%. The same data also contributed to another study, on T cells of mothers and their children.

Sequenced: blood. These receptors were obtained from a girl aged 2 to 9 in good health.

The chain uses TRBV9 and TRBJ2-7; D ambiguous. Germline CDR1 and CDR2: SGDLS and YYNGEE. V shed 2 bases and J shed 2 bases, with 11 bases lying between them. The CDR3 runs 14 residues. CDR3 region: CASSVQLNTYEQYF. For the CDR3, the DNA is TGTGCCAGCAGCGTCCAACTGAATACCTACGAGCAGTACTTC.

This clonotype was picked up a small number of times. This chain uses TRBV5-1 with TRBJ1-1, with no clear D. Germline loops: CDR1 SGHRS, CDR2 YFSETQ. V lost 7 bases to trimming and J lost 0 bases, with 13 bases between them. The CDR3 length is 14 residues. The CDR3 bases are TGCGCCAGCCGGGAAATCCCCCTGAACACTGAAGCTTTCTTT. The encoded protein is CASREIPLNTEAFF.

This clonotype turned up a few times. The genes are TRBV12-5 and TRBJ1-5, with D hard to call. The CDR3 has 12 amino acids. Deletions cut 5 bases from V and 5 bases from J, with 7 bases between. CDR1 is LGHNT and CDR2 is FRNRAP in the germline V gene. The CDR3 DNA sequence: TGTGCTAGTGGTCCCAGTGATCAGCCCCAGCATTTT. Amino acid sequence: CASGPSDQPQHF. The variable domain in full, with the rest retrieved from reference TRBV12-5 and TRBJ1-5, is DARVTQTPRHKVTEMGQEVTMRCQPILGHNTVFWYRQTMMQGLELLAYFRNRAPLDDSGMPKDRFSAEMPDATLATLKIQPSEPRDSAVYFCASGPSDQPQHFGDGTRLSIL.

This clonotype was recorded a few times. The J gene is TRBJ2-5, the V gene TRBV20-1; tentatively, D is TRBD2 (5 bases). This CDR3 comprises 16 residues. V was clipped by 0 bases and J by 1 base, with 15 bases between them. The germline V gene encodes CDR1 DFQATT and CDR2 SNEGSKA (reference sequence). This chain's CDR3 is CSARDLEGPAQETQYF. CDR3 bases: TGCAGTGCTAGAGATCTTGAGGGTCCCGCCCAAGAGACCCAGTACTTC.

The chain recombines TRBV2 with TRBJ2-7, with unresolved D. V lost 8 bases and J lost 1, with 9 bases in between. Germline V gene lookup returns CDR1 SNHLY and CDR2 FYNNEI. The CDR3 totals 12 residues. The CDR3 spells CASRLYSYEQYF. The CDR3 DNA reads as TGTGCCAGCCGGTTATATTCCTACGAGCAGTACTTC.

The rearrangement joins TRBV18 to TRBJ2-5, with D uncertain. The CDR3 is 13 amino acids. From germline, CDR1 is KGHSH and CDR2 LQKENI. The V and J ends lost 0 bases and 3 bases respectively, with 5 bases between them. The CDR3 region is CASSPPMEETQYF. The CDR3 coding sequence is TGTGCCAGCTCACCACCGATGGAAGAGACCCAGTACTTC.

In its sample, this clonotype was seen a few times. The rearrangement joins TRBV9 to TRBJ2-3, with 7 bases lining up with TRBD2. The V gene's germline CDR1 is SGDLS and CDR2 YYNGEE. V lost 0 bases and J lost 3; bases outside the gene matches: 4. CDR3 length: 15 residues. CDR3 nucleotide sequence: TGTGCCAGCAGCGTAGAAGCGGGGATGACAGATACGCAGTATTTT. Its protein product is CASSVEAGMTDTQYF. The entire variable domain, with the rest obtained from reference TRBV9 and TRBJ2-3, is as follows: DSGVTQTPKHLITATGQRVTLRCSPRSGDLSVYWYQQSLDQGLQFLIQYYNGEERAKGNILERFSAQQFPDLHSELNLSSLELGDSALYFCASSVEAGMTDTQYFGPGTRLTVL.

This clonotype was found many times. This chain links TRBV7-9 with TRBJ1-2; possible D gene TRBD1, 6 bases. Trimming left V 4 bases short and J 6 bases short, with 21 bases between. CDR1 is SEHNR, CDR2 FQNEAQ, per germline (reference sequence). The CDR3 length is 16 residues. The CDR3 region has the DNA TGTGCCAGCAGCTCCGCTACGAGTAGGGGGACCCATGGCTACACCTTC. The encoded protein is CASSSATSRGTHGYTF.

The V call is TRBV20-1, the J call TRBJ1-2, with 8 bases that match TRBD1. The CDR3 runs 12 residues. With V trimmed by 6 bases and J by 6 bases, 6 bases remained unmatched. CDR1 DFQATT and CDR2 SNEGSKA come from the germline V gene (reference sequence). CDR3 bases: TGCAGTGCAAACACAGGGGGAGATGGCTACACCTTC. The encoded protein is CSANTGGDGYTF.

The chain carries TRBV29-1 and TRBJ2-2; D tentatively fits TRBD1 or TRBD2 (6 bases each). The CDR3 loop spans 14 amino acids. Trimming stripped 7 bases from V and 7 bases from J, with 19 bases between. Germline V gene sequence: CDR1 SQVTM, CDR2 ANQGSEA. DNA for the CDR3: TGCAGCGAACCTATCCGGGGGACACTCGGGGAGCTGTTTTTT. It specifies CSEPIRGTLGELFF.

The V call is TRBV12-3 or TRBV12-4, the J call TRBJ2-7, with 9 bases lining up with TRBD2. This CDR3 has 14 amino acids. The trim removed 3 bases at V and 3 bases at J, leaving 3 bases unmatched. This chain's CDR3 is CASSLSGGIYEQYF. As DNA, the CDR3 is TGTGCCAGCAGTTTGAGCGGGGGGATCTACGAGCAGTACTTC.

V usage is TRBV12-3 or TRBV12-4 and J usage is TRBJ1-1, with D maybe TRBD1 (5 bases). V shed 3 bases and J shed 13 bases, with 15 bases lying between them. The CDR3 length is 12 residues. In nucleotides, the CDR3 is TGTGCCAGCAGTTTCTCGGGTCCCGGGGGTTTCTTT. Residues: CASSFSGPGGFF.

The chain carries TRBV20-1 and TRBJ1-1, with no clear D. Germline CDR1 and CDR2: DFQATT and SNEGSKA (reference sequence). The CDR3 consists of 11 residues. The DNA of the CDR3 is TGCTGGGTCCCTCGGCAGACTGAAGCTTTCTTT. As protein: CWVPRQTEAFF.

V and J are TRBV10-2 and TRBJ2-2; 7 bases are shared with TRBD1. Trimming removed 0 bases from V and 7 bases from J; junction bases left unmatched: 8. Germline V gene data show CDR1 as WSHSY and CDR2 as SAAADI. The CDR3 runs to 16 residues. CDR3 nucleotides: TGCGCCAGCAGTGAGTCTGTAGGGGGCGGAATCGGGGAGCTGTTTTTT. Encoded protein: CASSESVGGGIGELFF.

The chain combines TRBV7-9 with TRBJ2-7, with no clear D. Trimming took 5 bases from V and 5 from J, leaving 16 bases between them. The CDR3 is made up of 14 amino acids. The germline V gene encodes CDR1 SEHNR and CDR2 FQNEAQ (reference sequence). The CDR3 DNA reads TGTGCCAGCAGCCCCCCCGCTCCCGCCCACGAGCAGTACTTC. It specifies CASSPPAPAHEQYF.

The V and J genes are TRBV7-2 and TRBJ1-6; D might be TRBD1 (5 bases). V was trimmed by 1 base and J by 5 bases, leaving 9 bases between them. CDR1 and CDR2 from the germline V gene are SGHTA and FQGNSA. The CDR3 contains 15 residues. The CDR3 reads CASSLVGDDNSPLHF. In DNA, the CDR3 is TGTGCCAGCAGCTTAGTAGGGGACGATAATTCACCCCTCCACTTT.

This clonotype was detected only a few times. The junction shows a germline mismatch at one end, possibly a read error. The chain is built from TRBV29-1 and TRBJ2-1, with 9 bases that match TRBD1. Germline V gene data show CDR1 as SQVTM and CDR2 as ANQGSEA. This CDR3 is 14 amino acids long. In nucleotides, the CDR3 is TGCAGCGTTGAAGAACGGGACAGGGATCGTGAGCGGTTCTTC. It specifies CSVEERDRDRERFF.

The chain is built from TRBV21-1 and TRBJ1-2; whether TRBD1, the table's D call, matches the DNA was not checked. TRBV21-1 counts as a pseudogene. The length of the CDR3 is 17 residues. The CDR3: CASSKGNRTGDMDGYTF. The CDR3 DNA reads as TGTGCCAGCAGCAAAGGAAATAGGACAGGGGATATGGATGGCTACACCTTC.

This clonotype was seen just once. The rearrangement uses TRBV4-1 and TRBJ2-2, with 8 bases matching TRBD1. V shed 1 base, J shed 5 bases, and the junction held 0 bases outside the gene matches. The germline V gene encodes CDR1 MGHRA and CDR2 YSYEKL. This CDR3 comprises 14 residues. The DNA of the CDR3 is TGCGCCAGCAGCCAAGGGACAGGGACCGGGGAGCTGTTTTTT. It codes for CASSQGTGTGELFF.

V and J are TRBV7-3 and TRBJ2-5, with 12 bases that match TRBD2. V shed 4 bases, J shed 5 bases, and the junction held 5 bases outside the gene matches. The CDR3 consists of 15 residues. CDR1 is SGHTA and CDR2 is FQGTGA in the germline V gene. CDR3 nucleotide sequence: TGTGCCAGCAGCTCGCTAGCGGGGGGGGCCGAGACCCAGTACTTC. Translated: CASSSLAGGAETQYF.